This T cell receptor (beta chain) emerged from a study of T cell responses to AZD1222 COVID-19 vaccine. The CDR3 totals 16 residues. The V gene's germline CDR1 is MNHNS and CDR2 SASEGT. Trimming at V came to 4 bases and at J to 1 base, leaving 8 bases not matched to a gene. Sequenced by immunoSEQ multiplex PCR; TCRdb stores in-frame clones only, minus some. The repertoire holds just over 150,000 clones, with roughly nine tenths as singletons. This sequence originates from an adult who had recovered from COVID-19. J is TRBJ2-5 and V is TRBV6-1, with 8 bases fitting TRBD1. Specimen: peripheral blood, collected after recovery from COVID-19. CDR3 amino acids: CASSARTGTPQETQYF. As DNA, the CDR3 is TGTGCCAGCAGTGCTAGGACAGGGACGCCCCAAGAGACCCAGTACTTC.